A selection of T cell receptor beta chains follows, all from one sample in a study of T cell responses to AZD1222 COVID-19 vaccine. Some clones are missing from TCRdb's copy, which holds only in-frame ones; the method was immunoSEQ multiplex PCR. There are under 200,000 clones in the sample; approximately 93% occur only once, and about 3.9% lies in the top ten. Specimen: peripheral blood, collected on day 0 of AZD1222 vaccination. The receptors originated from an adult in good health. Both conserved end residues are trimmed from each CDR3. Fields, in order: CDR3 protein, J gene, CDR3 length, V gene.

CDR3aa: ASRPVEGPFYEQY
j_gene: TRBJ2-7
len: 13
v_gene: TRBV5-1

CDR3aa: ASSPLPGLVHEQF
j_gene: TRBJ2-1
len: 13
v_gene: TRBV25-1

CDR3aa: ASSSLAGVGDEQF
j_gene: TRBJ2-1
len: 13
v_gene: TRBV5-1

CDR3aa: AWTGQYYGYT
j_gene: TRBJ1-2
len: 10
v_gene: TRBV30

CDR3aa: ASSWGQVASPQH
j_gene: TRBJ1-5
len: 12
v_gene: TRBV5-6

CDR3aa: ASSYSNGNGYT
j_gene: TRBJ1-2
len: 11
v_gene: TRBV6-5

CDR3aa: ASRSPGQGYNEQF
j_gene: TRBJ2-1
len: 13
v_gene: TRBV19

CDR3aa: ASSWTSGYTGELF
j_gene: TRBJ2-2
len: 13
v_gene: TRBV11-2

CDR3aa: ASRSGTLSPLH
j_gene: TRBJ1-6
len: 11
v_gene: TRBV28

CDR3aa: ASSPREAGTGELF
j_gene: TRBJ2-2
len: 13
v_gene: TRBV18

CDR3aa: ASSLGKDRTGDTEAF
j_gene: TRBJ1-1
len: 15
v_gene: TRBV5-8

CDR3aa: AISGTPQGDEQF
j_gene: TRBJ2-1
len: 12
v_gene: TRBV10-3

CDR3aa: ASSLPGEADTQY
j_gene: TRBJ2-3
len: 12
v_gene: TRBV27

CDR3aa: ASSLDVTGYYGYT
j_gene: TRBJ1-2
len: 13
v_gene: TRBV11-1

CDR3aa: ASNFGQGFDGEAF
j_gene: TRBJ1-1
len: 13
v_gene: TRBV5-1

CDR3aa: ASSGTGGAQPQH
j_gene: TRBJ1-5
len: 12
v_gene: TRBV3-1/TRBV3-2

CDR3aa: ASSLYGDRGTEAF
j_gene: TRBJ1-1
len: 13
v_gene: TRBV5-1

CDR3aa: ASSQSGGLSYEQY
j_gene: TRBJ2-7
len: 13
v_gene: TRBV7-9

CDR3aa: ASSQGLPLDYEQY
j_gene: TRBJ2-7
len: 13
v_gene: TRBV4-1

CDR3aa: ASSLAGGIEQF
j_gene: TRBJ2-1
len: 11
v_gene: TRBV14

CDR3aa: ASSFRLAGASDTQY
j_gene: TRBJ2-3
len: 14
v_gene: TRBV7-8

CDR3aa: ASSRGRGRPNYGYT
j_gene: TRBJ1-2
len: 14
v_gene: TRBV3-1/TRBV3-2

CDR3aa: ASSHRDRNSPLH
j_gene: TRBJ1-6
len: 12
v_gene: TRBV5-4

CDR3aa: ASSPTSGTYEQY
j_gene: TRBJ2-7
len: 12
v_gene: TRBV3-1/TRBV3-2

CDR3aa: ASRPGQGIYNEQF
j_gene: TRBJ2-1
len: 13
v_gene: TRBV6-4

CDR3aa: ASSLSQVAGAF
j_gene: TRBJ1-1
len: 11
v_gene: TRBV5-6

CDR3aa: ASSLKKGRGRQETQY
j_gene: TRBJ2-5
len: 15
v_gene: TRBV5-1

CDR3aa: ASSRGDSYNEQF
j_gene: TRBJ2-1
len: 12
v_gene: TRBV19

CDR3aa: ASSFAGTGTSTGNTIY
j_gene: TRBJ1-3
len: 16
v_gene: TRBV7-8

CDR3aa: ASSLTRDRGRFYGYT
j_gene: TRBJ1-2
len: 15
v_gene: TRBV5-5

CDR3aa: ASSRTTRLETQY
j_gene: TRBJ2-5
len: 12
v_gene: TRBV6-5

CDR3aa: ASSYSDNTEAF
j_gene: TRBJ1-1
len: 11
v_gene: TRBV6-5

CDR3aa: ARRVDRGITEAF
j_gene: TRBJ1-1
len: 12
v_gene: TRBV5-3

CDR3aa: AWSLTTFEAF
j_gene: TRBJ1-1
len: 10
v_gene: TRBV30

CDR3aa: ASREMETQY
j_gene: TRBJ2-5
len: 9
v_gene: TRBV2

CDR3aa: ASSLLAGDYNEQF
j_gene: TRBJ2-1
len: 13
v_gene: TRBV6-5

CDR3aa: ASKRRESGGYT
j_gene: TRBJ1-2
len: 11
v_gene: TRBV3-1/TRBV3-2

CDR3aa: ASSEAGLGNKYPHGELF
j_gene: TRBJ2-2
len: 17
v_gene: TRBV2

CDR3aa: ASSPGPSYGYT
j_gene: TRBJ1-2
len: 11
v_gene: TRBV11-1

CDR3aa: ASTGLAGGPTYNEQF
j_gene: TRBJ2-1
len: 15
v_gene: TRBV2

CDR3aa: ASRPGGGGYT
j_gene: TRBJ1-2
len: 10
v_gene: TRBV16

CDR3aa: ASSRTDYGYT
j_gene: TRBJ1-2
len: 10
v_gene: TRBV12-3/TRBV12-4

CDR3aa: ASSARTGDGRETQY
j_gene: TRBJ2-5
len: 14
v_gene: TRBV10-1

CDR3aa: SASGTSGANTGELF
j_gene: TRBJ2-2
len: 14
v_gene: TRBV20-1

CDR3aa: ASSPGQGAHEQY
j_gene: TRBJ2-7
len: 12
v_gene: TRBV18

CDR3aa: ASSTTNTGELF
j_gene: TRBJ2-2
len: 11
v_gene: TRBV5-8

CDR3aa: ASSQTGGTDTQY
j_gene: TRBJ2-3
len: 12
v_gene: TRBV5-1

CDR3aa: ASSDRLVPPLGNEQF
j_gene: TRBJ2-1
len: 15
v_gene: TRBV2

CDR3aa: ASSSSGQGPGGYT
j_gene: TRBJ1-2
len: 13
v_gene: TRBV6-6

CDR3aa: AGSYLNKNIQY
j_gene: TRBJ2-4
len: 11
v_gene: TRBV2

CDR3aa: ATSREQGYQETQY
j_gene: TRBJ2-5
len: 13
v_gene: TRBV15

CDR3aa: ARSFPGLAHTSTDTQY
j_gene: TRBJ2-3
len: 16
v_gene: TRBV5-3

CDR3aa: ASSLSGQIRNTIY
j_gene: TRBJ1-3
len: 13
v_gene: TRBV7-9

CDR3aa: ASSLIGEGAF
j_gene: TRBJ1-1
len: 10
v_gene: TRBV7-9

CDR3aa: ASSMKGDGSYNSPLH
j_gene: TRBJ1-6
len: 15
v_gene: TRBV19

CDR3aa: ASSLSQGNTEAF
j_gene: TRBJ1-1
len: 12
v_gene: TRBV27

CDR3aa: SGRGGAFPETQY
j_gene: TRBJ2-5
len: 12
v_gene: TRBV29-1

CDR3aa: ASSQGAGGQPQH
j_gene: TRBJ1-5
len: 12
v_gene: TRBV3-1/TRBV3-2

CDR3aa: ASSFSRARQPQH
j_gene: TRBJ1-5
len: 12
v_gene: TRBV27

CDR3aa: SVGIRGWGEKLF
j_gene: TRBJ1-4
len: 12
v_gene: TRBV29-1